This record covers a single T cell receptor (beta chain). CDR3 length equals 15 residues. The germline V gene encodes CDR1 MDHEN and CDR2 SYDVKM. The V and J ends lost 2 bases and 7 bases, in that order; junction bases with no gene match: 8. Every one of the patients relapsed after autologous stem cell transplantation (brentuximab vedotin exposure was variable). The method was immunoSEQ multiplex PCR; TCRdb's version includes in-frame clones alone and lacks a portion of them. The sample lists fewer than 100,000 clones; 80% to 95% were seen once. These data are taken from a study of PD-1 blockade in classical Hodgkin lymphoma.

Specimen: peripheral blood mononuclear cells (PBMCs), collected at baseline. This TCR derives from a human donor with classical Hodgkin lymphoma. This sequence joins TRBV28 and TRBJ2-1, with 7 bases aligning to TRBD2. The CDR3 loop reads CASSLGRESGNEQFF. The CDR3 nucleotides read TGTGCCAGCAGTTTAGGGCGGGAGAGTGGTAATGAGCAGTTCTTC.